The 27 T cell receptor beta chains presented below share a single source sample, sequenced in a study of early T cells in non-severe SARS-CoV-2 infection. TCRdb re-analysed the 5' RACE reads in MiXCR, keeping a single row per CDR3 protein. The table lists 70,000 to 85,000 distinct CDR3 sequences, about 12% of them singletons. Input material: whole blood. These receptors were collected from an adult who was a healthcare worker with PCR-confirmed SARS-CoV-2 infection or an uninfected control (not recorded which).

V gene TRBV6-1 combines with J gene TRBJ2-7, with 10 positions matching TRBD2. This CDR3 is 17 amino acids long. From germline, CDR1 is MNHNS and CDR2 SASEGT. J gave up 1 base and V 7 bases, and 13 bases lay outside the gene matches. CDR3 coding DNA: TGTGCCAGCATCTCCCCCGTTGGACTAGCGGTATCCTACGAGCAGTACTTC. This codes for CASISPVGLAVSYEQYF.

This rearrangement joins TRBV20-1 to TRBJ1-5; no clear D. V lost 2 bases to trimming and J lost 0 bases, with 14 bases between them. The CDR3 is made up of 16 amino acids. CDR1 is DFQATT and CDR2 is SNEGSKA in the germline V gene (reference sequence). CDR3 protein: CSARPLGGNSNQPQHF. The CDR3 DNA sequence: TGCAGTGCTAGACCCCTCGGAGGGAATAGCAATCAGCCCCAGCATTTT.

As for this clonotype: Mismatch with germline at one junction end may stem from a read error. The rearrangement uses TRBV16 and TRBJ1-5, with TRBD1 matching 9 bases. The CDR3 has 18 amino acids. CDR1 is KGHSY, CDR2 FQNENV, per germline. CDR3 protein: CASSQVWTGDLLVQPRHF. The CDR3 nucleotides are TGTGCCAGCAGCCAAGTCTGGACAGGGGATTTATTAGTTCAGCCCCGGCATTTT.

V gene TRBV28 combines with J gene TRBJ1-2; D remains ambiguous. CDR3 length: 11 residues. CDR1 and CDR2 (germline): MDHEN, SYDVKM. The ends were cut back, 7 bases at V and 4 bases at J, with 7 bases in the middle. CDR3 DNA: TGTGCCAGCACCCCGGGCTATGGCTACACCTTC. Its protein is CASTPGYGYTF.

In this sample, this clonotype turned up a few times. The chain couples TRBV20-1 to TRBJ2-5, with 8 bases matching TRBD2. V shed 6 bases, J shed 1 base, and the junction held 22 bases outside the gene matches. Germline V CDR1 and CDR2: DFQATT, SNEGSKA (reference sequence). The CDR3 sequence is 19 residues long. For the CDR3, the DNA is TGCAGTGCGAAGGCCCCCGGGACTAGTTTGCGAGGGTCCCAAGAGACCCAGTACTTC. Translated: CSAKAPGTSLRGSQETQYF.

The chain uses TRBV6-5 and TRBJ1-1; D may be TRBD1 (5 bases). Deletions cut 6 bases from V and 3 bases from J, with 17 bases between. CDR3 size: 15 residues. From germline, CDR1 is MNHEY and CDR2 SVGAGI. For the CDR3, the DNA is TGTGCCAGCAGCCGACCCTGGGGAGGGGACACTGAAGCTTTCTTT. It specifies CASSRPWGGDTEAFF.

This clonotype was recorded at least ten times. The chain uses TRBV29-1 and TRBJ2-7, with D tentatively TRBD1 or TRBD2 (6 bases each). Between the trimmed V and J ends, which lost 6 bases and 2 bases, there was a span of 20 bases. CDR1 SQVTM and CDR2 ANQGSEA come from the germline V gene. CDR3 length equals 15 residues. In DNA, the CDR3 is TGCAGCGTCGAGGGGGGCCGAGACACCACCTACGAGCAGTACTTC. Amino acids: CSVEGGRDTTYEQYF.

The V gene is TRBV20-1, the J gene TRBJ2-7; tentative D call: TRBD1 (6 bases). From germline, CDR1 is DFQATT and CDR2 SNEGSKA (reference sequence). V lost 6 bases and J lost 6, with 18 bases in between. The CDR3 has 13 amino acids. The CDR3 DNA sequence: TGCAGTGCCACAAGGACAGTTGGGGGCGAGCAGTACTTC. Protein product: CSATRTVGGEQYF.

This clonotype was recorded at least ten times. CDR3 region: CAITERTGMNTEAFF. The CDR3 bases are TGTGCCATCACTGAACGGACAGGGATGAACACTGAAGCTTTCTTT. The chain has TRBV10-3 and TRBJ1-1, with 8 positions matching TRBD1. The J segment lost 0 bases and the V segment lost 7 bases, leaving 7 bases of the junction unmatched. Germline V gives CDR1 ENHRY, CDR2 SYGVKD. The CDR3 is 15 residues long.

This clonotype was seen many times. The CDR3 loop reads CAISDEASGGASAKNIQYF. The CDR3 DNA follows: TGTGCCATCAGTGATGAAGCTAGCGGGGGGGCCTCGGCCAAAAACATTCAGTACTTC. The V and J genes are TRBV10-3 and TRBJ2-4; 12 bases line up with TRBD2. The CDR3 loop spans 19 amino acids. Trimming took 3 bases from V and 1 from J; bases not matched to a gene: 10. Germline CDR1 is ENHRY and CDR2 is SYGVKD.

V and J are TRBV9 and TRBJ2-3; perhaps TRBD2 as D (5 bases). CDR1 and CDR2 from the germline V gene are SGDLS and YYNGEE. With 0 bases removed from V and 8 bases from J, the gap between germline ends came to 10 bases. This CDR3 spans 13 amino acids. CDR3 DNA sequence: TGTGCCAGCAGCGTAGAGACTCGGGGTACGCAGTATTTT. Protein: CASSVETRGTQYF.

This clonotype was seen many times. This chain connects TRBV7-3 to TRBJ2-1; TRBD2 aligns across 11 bases. This CDR3 spans 20 amino acids. Unmatched junction bases numbered 18, after V lost 5 bases and J lost 3 bases. Per germline, CDR1 SGHTA and CDR2 FQGTGA. This chain's CDR3 is CASSPRTGQGTSGGYNEQFF. The CDR3 DNA reads as TGTGCCAGCAGCCCAAGGACAGGACAGGGGACTAGCGGAGGCTACAATGAGCAGTTCTTC.

The sample holds a few counts of this clonotype. The chain has TRBV28 and TRBJ1-4; maybe TRBD1 (5 bases). The CDR3 consists of 14 residues. Trimming removed 6 bases at V and 5 bases at J, with 13 bases between. Germline CDR1 is MDHEN and CDR2 is SYDVKM. The CDR3 spells CASSLGGMNEKLFF. CDR3 sequence (DNA): TGTGCCAGCAGCCTGGGGGGGATGAATGAAAAACTGTTTTTT.

The sample holds many counts of this clonotype. The genes are TRBV6-5 and TRBJ1-5, with TRBD1 matching over 7 bases. Trimming at V came to 0 bases and at J to 6 bases, leaving 5 bases not matched to a gene. This CDR3 has 15 residues. Looked up from germline, CDR1 is MNHEY and CDR2 is SVGAGI. CDR3 nucleotide sequence: TGTGCCAGCAGTTACTCGAGGTCAGGGGGTCAGCCCCAGCATTTT. Residues: CASSYSRSGGQPQHF.

This clonotype was recorded a few times. The CDR3 DNA is TGTGCCAGCAGTTCGTGGACACTTTACAATGAGCAGTTCTTC. Protein product: CASSSWTLYNEQFF. This chain joins TRBV7-9 and TRBJ2-1; D might be TRBD1 (5 bases). V was pared by 6 bases and J by 4 bases, with 13 bases between. Germline V gene sequence: CDR1 SEHNR, CDR2 FQNEAQ (reference sequence). The CDR3 spans 14 residues.

This clonotype is termed medium-sized. The chain carries TRBV7-6 and TRBJ2-2; D may be TRBD1 or TRBD2 (6 bases each). The germline V and J ends were trimmed by 6 bases and 1 base, with 21 bases remaining between them. CDR1 and CDR2 from the germline V gene are SGHVS and FNYEAQ. CDR3 length: 18 amino acids. The chain's CDR3 is CASSNRGQVAMNTGELFF. The CDR3 coding sequence is TGTGCCAGCAGTAATCGGGGGCAGGTAGCGATGAACACCGGGGAGCTGTTTTTT. Full variable domain (missing parts from reference TRBV7-6 and TRBJ2-2): GAGVSQSPRYKVTKRGQDVALRCDPISGHVSLYWYRQALGQGPEFLTYFNYEAQQDKSGLPNDRFSAERPEGSISTLTIQRTEQRDSAMYRCASSNRGQVAMNTGELFFGEGSRLTVL.

This clonotype was counted a few times. The chain has TRBV6-5 and TRBJ2-5; D gene uncertain. V lost 0 bases and J 4 bases, leaving 12 bases between the germline ends. The CDR3 is made up of 15 amino acids. Germline V gene lookup returns CDR1 MNHEY and CDR2 SVGAGI. The CDR3 DNA reads as TGTGCCAGCAGTTACTCACCCAAACAGCCAGAGACCCAGTACTTC. It is translated as CASSYSPKQPETQYF.

This clonotype was picked up many times. J is TRBJ1-2 and V is TRBV30; D is unclear. The CDR3 runs to 13 residues. Germline CDR1 is GTSNPN and CDR2 is SVGIG (reference sequence). V lost 2 bases and J 4 bases, leaving 11 bases between the germline ends. The CDR3 coding sequence is TGTGCCTGGAGTAACCGCGGCTTCTATGGCTACACCTTC. Its protein is CAWSNRGFYGYTF.

This clonotype was picked up a small number of times. The rearrangement joins TRBV4-1 to TRBJ1-5; D remains ambiguous. Germline CDR1 MGHRA, CDR2 YSYEKL. This CDR3 region has 15 residues. Trimming took 0 bases from V and 0 from J, leaving 6 bases between them. CDR3: CASSQDGYSNQPQHF. CDR3 bases: TGCGCCAGCAGCCAAGATGGGTATAGCAATCAGCCCCAGCATTTT.

In its sample, this clonotype was seen many times. V is TRBV2 and J is TRBJ1-2; D is uncertain. CDR3 length: 15 residues. V was cut by 0 bases and J by 4 bases, with 12 bases left in between. The V gene's germline CDR1 is SNHLY and CDR2 FYNNEI. CDR3 sequence: CASSEARRIGYGYTF. The CDR3 nucleotides are TGTGCCAGCAGTGAAGCAAGACGGATCGGCTATGGCTACACCTTC.

This clonotype was picked up a small number of times. This chain uses TRBV5-6 with TRBJ1-2; weak D call: TRBD1 (5 bases). This CDR3 has 19 amino acids. Trimming pared 3 bases from V and 3 bases from J, leaving 27 bases between. Looked up from germline, CDR1 is SGHDT and CDR2 is YYEEEE. CDR3 nucleotide sequence: TGTGCCAGCAGCTCTACGACCCAGGGATTTCCTCATCGCTACTATGGCTACACCTTC. Residues: CASSSTTQGFPHRYYGYTF.

This chain uses TRBV20-1 with TRBJ1-5; 7 positions match TRBD1. V gave up 4 bases and J gave up 11 bases; unmatched junction bases: 5. From germline, CDR1 is DFQATT and CDR2 SNEGSKA (reference sequence). The CDR3 covers 11 residues. The CDR3 DNA reads TGCAGTGCTATAGACAGGGAGGCCCAGCATTTT. It specifies CSAIDREAQHF.

This clonotype was seen repeatedly, ten times or more. The chain carries TRBV7-9 and TRBJ1-4; D ambiguous. This CDR3 contains 13 residues. The germline V gene has CDR1 SEHNR and CDR2 FQNEAQ (reference sequence). V lost 5 bases to trimming and J lost 8 bases, with 12 bases between them. CDR3 residues: CASSPGHPEKLFF. The CDR3 DNA follows: TGTGCCAGCAGCCCGGGCCACCCGGAAAAACTGTTTTTT.

This clonotype came up many times. V gene TRBV6-5 combines with J gene TRBJ2-7, with TRBD1 as a possible D gene (6 bases). The length of the CDR3 is 15 residues. Germline V gives CDR1 MNHEY, CDR2 SVGAGI. V shed 5 bases and J shed 4 bases, with 18 bases lying between them. The chain's CDR3 is CASSEQGPRKYEQYF. DNA of the CDR3: TGTGCCAGCAGTGAACAGGGCCCCCGGAAGTACGAGCAGTACTTC.

This clonotype occurred many times. The chain carries TRBV30 and TRBJ1-1; 10 positions match TRBD1. There are 15 residues in the CDR3. V dropped 2 bases and J dropped 5; count of bases not matched to a gene: 8. Germline CDR1 GTSNPN, CDR2 SVGIG (reference sequence). CDR3 DNA sequence: TGTGCCTGGAGTCCCCTGACAGGGGGCGGGACTGAAGCTTTCTTT. Protein: CAWSPLTGGGTEAFF.

This clonotype was seen ten or more times. The chain is built from TRBV19 and TRBJ2-1; 9 nucleotides line up with TRBD2. Trimming at V came to 4 bases and at J to 6 bases, leaving 4 bases not matched to a gene. CDR3 length equals 14 residues. The V gene's germline CDR1 is LNHDA and CDR2 SQIVND (reference sequence). CDR3 in amino acids: CASSRLAGLNEQFF. The DNA for the CDR3 is TGTGCCAGTAGTAGGCTAGCGGGACTCAATGAGCAGTTCTTC. Variable domain in full (rest from reference TRBV19 and TRBJ2-1): DGGITQSPKYLFRKEGQNVTLSCEQNLNHDAMYWYRQDPGQGLRLIYYSQIVNDFQKGDIAEGYSVSREKKESFPLTVTSAQKNPTAFYLCASSRLAGLNEQFFGPGTRLTVL.

This clonotype was counted many times. This rearrangement joins TRBV5-5 to TRBJ2-1, with 9 nucleotides matching TRBD2. Germline CDR1 is SGHKS and CDR2 is YYEKEE (reference sequence). J gave up 10 bases and V 4 bases, and 3 bases lay outside the gene matches. CDR3 length: 12 amino acids. The CDR3 coding sequence is TGTGCCAGCAGCCCAGCGGGGGGAGAGCAGTTCTTC. Its translation: CASSPAGGEQFF.